Included here is one T cell receptor (beta chain) sequence, with context. This entry is derived from a study of cytomegalovirus exposure and HLA in healthy donors. The V gene end was trimmed by 4 bases and the J gene end by 4 bases; junction bases not matched to a gene: 8. The CDR3 totals 15 residues. Per the germline V gene, CDR1 is SGHRS and CDR2 is YFSETQ. Primers for the PCR totalled 60 Vbeta and 13 Jbeta. Clones were read by immunoSEQ multiplex PCR, and TCRdb kept only the in-frame ones, dropping some. The sample includes approximately 160,000 clones, about four fifths of them seen just once. The TCR sequence derives from a boy aged 2 to 9 in good health and CMV-seronegative. The sample was PBMCs. The V call is TRBV5-1, the J call TRBJ1-2; 9 bases are a match to TRBD1. The CDR3 DNA sequence: TGCGCCAGCAGCCCGGGGGACAGGGACCCCTATGGCTACACCTTC. This gives the protein CASSPGDRDPYGYTF.